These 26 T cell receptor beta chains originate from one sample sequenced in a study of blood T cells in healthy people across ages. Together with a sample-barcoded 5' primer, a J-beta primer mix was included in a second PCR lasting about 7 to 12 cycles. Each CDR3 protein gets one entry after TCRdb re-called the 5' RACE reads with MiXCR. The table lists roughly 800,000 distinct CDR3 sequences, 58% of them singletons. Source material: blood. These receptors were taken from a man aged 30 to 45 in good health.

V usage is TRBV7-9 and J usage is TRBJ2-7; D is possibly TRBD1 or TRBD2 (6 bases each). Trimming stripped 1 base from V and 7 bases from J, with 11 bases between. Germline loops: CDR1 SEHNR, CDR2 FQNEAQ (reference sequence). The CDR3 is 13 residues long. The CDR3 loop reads CASSLVGGWEQYF. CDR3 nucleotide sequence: TGTGCCAGCAGCTTAGTGGGGGGCTGGGAGCAGTACTTC.

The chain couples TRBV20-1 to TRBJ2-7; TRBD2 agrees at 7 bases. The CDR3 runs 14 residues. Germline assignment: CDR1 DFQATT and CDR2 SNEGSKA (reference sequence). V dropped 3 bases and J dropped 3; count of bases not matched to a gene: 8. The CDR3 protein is CSASTIGLDYEQYF. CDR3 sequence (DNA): TGCAGTGCTAGTACTATAGGACTAGACTACGAGCAGTACTTC.

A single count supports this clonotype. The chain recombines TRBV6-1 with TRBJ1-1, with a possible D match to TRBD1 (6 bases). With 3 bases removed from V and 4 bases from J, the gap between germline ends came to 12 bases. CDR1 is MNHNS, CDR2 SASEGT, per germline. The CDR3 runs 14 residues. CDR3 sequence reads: CASSELTGLTEAFF. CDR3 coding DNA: TGTGCCAGCAGTGAGCTCACAGGGCTCACTGAAGCTTTCTTT.

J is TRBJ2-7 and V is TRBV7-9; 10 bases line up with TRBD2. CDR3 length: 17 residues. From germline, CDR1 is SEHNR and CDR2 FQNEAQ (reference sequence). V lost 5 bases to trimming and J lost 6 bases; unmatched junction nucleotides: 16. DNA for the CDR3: TGTGCCAGCAGCCGAGTCTCCCCGGGACTAGCGACCTCCGAGCAGTACTTC. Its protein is CASSRVSPGLATSEQYF.

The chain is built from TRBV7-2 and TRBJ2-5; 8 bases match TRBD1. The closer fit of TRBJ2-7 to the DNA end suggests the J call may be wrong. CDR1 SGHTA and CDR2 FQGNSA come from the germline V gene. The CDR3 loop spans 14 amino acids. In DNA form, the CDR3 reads TGTGCCAGCAGCTCGGGAAGACAGGGGAGCGAGCAGTACTTC. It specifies CASSSGRQGSEQYF.

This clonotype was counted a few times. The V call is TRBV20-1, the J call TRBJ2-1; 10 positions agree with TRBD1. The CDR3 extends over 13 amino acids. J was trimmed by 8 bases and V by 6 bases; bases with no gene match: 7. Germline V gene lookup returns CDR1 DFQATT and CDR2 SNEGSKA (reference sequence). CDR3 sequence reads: CSAPGQGSDEQFF. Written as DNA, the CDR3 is TGCAGTGCCCCGGGACAGGGGTCGGATGAGCAGTTCTTC.

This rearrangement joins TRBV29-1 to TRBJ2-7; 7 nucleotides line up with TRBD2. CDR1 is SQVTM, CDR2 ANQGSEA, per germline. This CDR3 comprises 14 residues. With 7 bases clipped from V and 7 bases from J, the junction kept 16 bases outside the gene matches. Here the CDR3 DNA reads TGCAGCGGTGGTAGACTGGCGGGAGAGCGTGAGCAGTACTTC. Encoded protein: CSGGRLAGEREQYF.

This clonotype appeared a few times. The CDR3 loop is CASRRTGANVLTF. DNA for the CDR3: TGTGCCAGCAGGCGTACTGGGGCCAACGTCCTGACTTTC. This rearrangement joins TRBV6-5 to TRBJ2-6; unclear D gene. CDR3 length: 13 amino acids. Trimming took 6 bases from V and 2 from J, leaving 5 bases between them. Germline CDR1 reads MNHEY; CDR2 reads SVGAGI.

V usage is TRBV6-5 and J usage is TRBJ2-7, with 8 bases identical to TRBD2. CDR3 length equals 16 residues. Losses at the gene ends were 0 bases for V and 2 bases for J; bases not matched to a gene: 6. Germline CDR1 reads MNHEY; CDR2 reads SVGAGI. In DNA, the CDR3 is TGTGCCAGCAGTTACTCGATAGCAGCGGGGGCCTACGAGCAGTACTTC. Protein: CASSYSIAAGAYEQYF.

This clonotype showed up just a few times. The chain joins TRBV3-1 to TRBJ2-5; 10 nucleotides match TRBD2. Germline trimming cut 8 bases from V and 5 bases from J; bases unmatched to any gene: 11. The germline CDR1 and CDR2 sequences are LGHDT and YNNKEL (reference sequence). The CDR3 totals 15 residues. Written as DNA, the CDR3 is TGTGCCAGCGCGAGACTTTTGGGACTAGCGGAGACCCAGTACTTC. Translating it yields CASARLLGLAETQYF.

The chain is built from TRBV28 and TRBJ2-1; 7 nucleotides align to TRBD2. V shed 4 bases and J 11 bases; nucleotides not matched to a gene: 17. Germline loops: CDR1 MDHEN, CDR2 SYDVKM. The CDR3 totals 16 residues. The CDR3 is CASSYPTGGYWNKQFF. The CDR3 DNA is TGTGCCAGCAGTTACCCGACGGGGGGTTATTGGAATAAGCAGTTCTTC. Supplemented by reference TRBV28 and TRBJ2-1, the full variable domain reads DVKVTQSSRYLVKRTGEKVFLECVQDMDHENMFWYRQDPGLGLRLIYFSYDVKMKEKGDIPEGYSVSREKKERFSLILESASTNQTSMYLCASSYPTGGYWNKQFFGPGTRLTVL.

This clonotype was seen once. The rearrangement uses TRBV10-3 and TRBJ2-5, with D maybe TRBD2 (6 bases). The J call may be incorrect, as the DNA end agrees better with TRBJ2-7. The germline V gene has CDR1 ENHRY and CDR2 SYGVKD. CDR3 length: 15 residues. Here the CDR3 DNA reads TGTGCCATCAGTGATTCGGCGGGGACTTCTTACGAGCAGTACTTC. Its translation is CAISDSAGTSYEQYF.

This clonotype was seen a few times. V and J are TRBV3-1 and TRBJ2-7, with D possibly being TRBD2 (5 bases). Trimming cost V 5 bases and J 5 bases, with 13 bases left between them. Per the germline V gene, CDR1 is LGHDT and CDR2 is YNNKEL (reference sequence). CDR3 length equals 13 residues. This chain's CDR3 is CASSFTAADEQYF. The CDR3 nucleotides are TGTGCCAGCAGCTTCACTGCAGCGGACGAGCAGTACTTC.

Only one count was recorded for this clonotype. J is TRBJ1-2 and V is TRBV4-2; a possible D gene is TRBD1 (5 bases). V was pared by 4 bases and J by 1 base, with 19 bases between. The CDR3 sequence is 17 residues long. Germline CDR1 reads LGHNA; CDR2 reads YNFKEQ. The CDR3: CASSLQGGVLINYGYTF. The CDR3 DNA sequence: TGTGCCAGCAGCCTCCAGGGCGGGGTCCTCATTAACTATGGCTACACCTTC.

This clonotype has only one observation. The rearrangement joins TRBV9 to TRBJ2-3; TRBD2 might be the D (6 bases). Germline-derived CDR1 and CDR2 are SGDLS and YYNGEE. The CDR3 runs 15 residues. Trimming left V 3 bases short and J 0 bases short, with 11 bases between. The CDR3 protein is CASSGWRDSTDTQYF. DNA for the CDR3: TGTGCCAGCAGCGGATGGCGGGATAGCACAGATACGCAGTATTTT.

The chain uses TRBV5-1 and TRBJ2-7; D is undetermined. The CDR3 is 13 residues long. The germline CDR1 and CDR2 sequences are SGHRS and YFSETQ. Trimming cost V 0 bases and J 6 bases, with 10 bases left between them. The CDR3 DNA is TGCGCCAGCAGCTTGGCCTACTTGGGCGAGCAGTACTTC. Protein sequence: CASSLAYLGEQYF.

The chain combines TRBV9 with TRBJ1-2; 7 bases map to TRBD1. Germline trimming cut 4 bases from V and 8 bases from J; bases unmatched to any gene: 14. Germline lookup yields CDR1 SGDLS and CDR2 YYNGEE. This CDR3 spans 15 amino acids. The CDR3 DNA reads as TGTGCCAGCAGCCCTGGCCGATCAGGGGGGGCGGGCTACACCTTC. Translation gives CASSPGRSGGAGYTF.

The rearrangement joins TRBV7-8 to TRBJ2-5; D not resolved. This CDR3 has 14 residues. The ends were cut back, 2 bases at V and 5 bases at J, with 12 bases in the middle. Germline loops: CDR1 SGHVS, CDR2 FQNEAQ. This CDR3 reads CASSLNRAGETQYF. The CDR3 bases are TGTGCCAGCAGCTTAAACCGGGCCGGGGAGACCCAGTACTTC.

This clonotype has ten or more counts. The CDR3 protein is CASSFIAGPNTGELFF. The CDR3 coding sequence is TGTGCCAGCAGCTTTATAGCGGGCCCGAACACCGGGGAGCTGTTTTTT. The chain is built from TRBV7-8 and TRBJ2-2, with 7 nucleotides matching TRBD2. Germline V lookup: CDR1 SGHVS, CDR2 FQNEAQ. The CDR3 totals 16 residues. V lost 3 bases and J lost 0; bases outside the gene matches: 4.

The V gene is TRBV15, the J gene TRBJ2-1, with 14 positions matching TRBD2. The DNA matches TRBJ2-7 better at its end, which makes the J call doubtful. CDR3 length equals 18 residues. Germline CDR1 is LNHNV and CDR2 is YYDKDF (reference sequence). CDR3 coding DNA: TGTGCCACCAGCAGAGACCCGACTAGCGGGAGGGCCTACAATGAGCAGTACTTC. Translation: CATSRDPTSGRAYNEQYF.

The CDR3 here is CASRSLGGADNEQFF. In nucleotides, the CDR3 is TGCGCCAGCAGGTCGCTGGGGGGGGCGGACAATGAGCAGTTCTTC. The rearrangement uses TRBV5-1 and TRBJ2-1; D perhaps matches TRBD2 (7 bases). Trimming pared 5 bases from V and 5 bases from J, leaving 17 bases between. The germline V gene encodes CDR1 SGHRS and CDR2 YFSETQ. This CDR3 region has 15 residues. Complete variable domain (other parts from reference TRBV5-1 and TRBJ2-1): KAGVTQTPRYLIKTRGQQVTLSCSPISGHRSVSWYQQTPGQGLQFLFEYFSETQRNKGNFPGRFSGRQFSNSRSEMNVSTLELGDSALYLCASRSLGGADNEQFFGPGTRLTVL.

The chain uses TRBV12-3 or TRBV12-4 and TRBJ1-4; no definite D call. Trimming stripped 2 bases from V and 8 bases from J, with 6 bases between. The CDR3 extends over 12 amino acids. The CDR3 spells CASSLNQEKLFF. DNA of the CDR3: TGTGCCAGCAGTTTAAATCAAGAAAAACTGTTTTTT.

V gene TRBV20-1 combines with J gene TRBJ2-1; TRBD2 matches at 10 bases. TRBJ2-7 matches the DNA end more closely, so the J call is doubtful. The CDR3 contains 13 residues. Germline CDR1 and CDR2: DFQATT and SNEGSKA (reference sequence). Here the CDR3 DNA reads TGCAGTGCTAGAGAAGCGGGAGGGTATGAGCAGTACTTC. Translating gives CSAREAGGYEQYF.

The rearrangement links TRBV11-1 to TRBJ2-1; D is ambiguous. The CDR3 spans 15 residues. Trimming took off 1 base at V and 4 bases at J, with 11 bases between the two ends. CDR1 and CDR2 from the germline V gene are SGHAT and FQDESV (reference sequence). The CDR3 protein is CASSLERSIYNEQFF. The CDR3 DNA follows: TGTGCCAGCAGCTTAGAAAGGTCCATTTACAATGAGCAGTTCTTC.

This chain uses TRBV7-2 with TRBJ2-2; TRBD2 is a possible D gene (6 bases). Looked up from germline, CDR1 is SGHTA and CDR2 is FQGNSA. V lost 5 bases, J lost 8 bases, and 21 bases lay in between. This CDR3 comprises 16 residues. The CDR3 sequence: CASSTGGTRATGELFF. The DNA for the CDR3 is TGTGCCAGCAGCACCGGCGGGACTCGGGCAACGGGGGAGCTGTTTTTT.

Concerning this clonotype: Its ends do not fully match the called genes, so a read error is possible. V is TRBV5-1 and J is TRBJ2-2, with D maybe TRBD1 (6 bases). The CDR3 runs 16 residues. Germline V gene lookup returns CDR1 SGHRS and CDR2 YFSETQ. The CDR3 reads CASSPPGHASTGELFF. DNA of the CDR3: TGCGCCAGCAGCCCACCGGGACACGCTAGCACCGGGGAACTGTTTTTT.